This T cell receptor (beta chain) was recovered during a study of T cells in Graves' hyperthyroidism and ophthalmopathy. This clonotype was picked up a small number of times. Among the patients, aged 18 to 65, hyperthyroidism was newly diagnosed and had lasted under 2 months. The blood specimen was taken at initial hyperthyroidism diagnosis, before any ophthalmopathy symptoms. The investigators amplified TCR beta CDR3 regions from RNA transcripts. A set of HTBI primers served as the primers for a first-round RT-PCR of the TCR CDR3. From the multiplex PCR reads, TCRdb called clonotypes with MiXCR, one entry per CDR3 protein. The top ten hold approximately 5.7% of the sample, which has hundreds of thousands of distinct CDR3 sequences, roughly 14% seen once. The V gene lost 0 bases and the J gene lost 6 bases, with 12 bases spanning the gap. This CDR3 is 15 amino acids long. CDR1 and CDR2 (germline): SGHTA, FQGNSA.

This chain joins TRBV7-2 and TRBJ1-5; D may be TRBD1 (5 bases). This TCR was recovered from a woman aged 25-40 years with Graves' hyperthyroidism that later progressed to Graves' ophthalmopathy. Input material: blood. The CDR3: CASSLAGGISQPQHF. The CDR3 nucleotides read TGTGCCAGCAGCTTAGCCGGGGGAATCTCTCAGCCCCAGCATTTT.